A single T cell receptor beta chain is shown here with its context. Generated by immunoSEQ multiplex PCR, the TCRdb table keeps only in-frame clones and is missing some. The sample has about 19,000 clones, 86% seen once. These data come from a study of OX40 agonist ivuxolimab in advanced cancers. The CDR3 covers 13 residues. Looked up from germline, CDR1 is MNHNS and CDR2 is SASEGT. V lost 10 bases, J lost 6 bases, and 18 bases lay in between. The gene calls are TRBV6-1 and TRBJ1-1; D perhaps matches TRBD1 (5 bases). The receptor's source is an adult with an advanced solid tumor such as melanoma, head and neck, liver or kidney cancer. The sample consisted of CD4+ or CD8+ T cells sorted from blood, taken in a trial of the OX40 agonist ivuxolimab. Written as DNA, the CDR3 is TGTGCCACTGAGTGGGCAGCGGGGGCTGAAGCTTTCTTT. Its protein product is CATEWAAGAEAFF.